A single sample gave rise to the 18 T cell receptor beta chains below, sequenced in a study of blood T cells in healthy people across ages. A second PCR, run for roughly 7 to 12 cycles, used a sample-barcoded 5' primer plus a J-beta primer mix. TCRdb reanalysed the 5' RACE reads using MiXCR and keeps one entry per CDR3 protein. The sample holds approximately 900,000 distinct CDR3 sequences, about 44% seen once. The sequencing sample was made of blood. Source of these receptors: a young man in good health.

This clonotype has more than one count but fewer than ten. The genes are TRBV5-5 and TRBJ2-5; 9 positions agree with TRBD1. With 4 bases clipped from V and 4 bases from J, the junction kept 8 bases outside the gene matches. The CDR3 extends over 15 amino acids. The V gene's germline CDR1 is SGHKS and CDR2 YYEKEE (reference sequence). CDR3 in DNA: TGTGCCAGCAGCACAACCGGGACAGGGACAGAGACCCAGTACTTC. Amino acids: CASSTTGTGTETQYF.

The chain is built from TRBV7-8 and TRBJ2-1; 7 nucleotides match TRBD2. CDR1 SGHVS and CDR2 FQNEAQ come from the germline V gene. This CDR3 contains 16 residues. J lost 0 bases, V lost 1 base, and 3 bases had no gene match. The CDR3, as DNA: TGTGCCAGCAGCTTAGAGCGGGGATTCTCCTACAATGAGCAGTTCTTC. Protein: CASSLERGFSYNEQFF.

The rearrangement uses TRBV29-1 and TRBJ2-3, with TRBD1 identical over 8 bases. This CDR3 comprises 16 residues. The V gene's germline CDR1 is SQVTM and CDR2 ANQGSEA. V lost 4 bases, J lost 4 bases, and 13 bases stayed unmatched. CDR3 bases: TGCAGCGTTGGACCCCCAGGGGGCTCACTCTCAGATACGCAGTATTTT. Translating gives CSVGPPGGSLSDTQYF.

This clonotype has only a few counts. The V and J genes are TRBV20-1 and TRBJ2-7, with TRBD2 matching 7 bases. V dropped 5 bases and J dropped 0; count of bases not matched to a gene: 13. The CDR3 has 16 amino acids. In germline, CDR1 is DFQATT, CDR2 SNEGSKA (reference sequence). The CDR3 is CSAQDARRGNSYEQYF. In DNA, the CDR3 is TGCAGTGCTCAAGATGCTCGGCGGGGGAACTCCTACGAGCAGTACTTC.

The CDR3 loop reads CASSPGQGRGYEQYF. The CDR3 region has the DNA TGTGCCAGCAGTCCTGGACAGGGACGGGGCTACGAGCAGTACTTC. V gene TRBV27 combines with J gene TRBJ2-7; TRBD1 matches 8 bases. CDR1 and CDR2 from the germline V gene are MNHEY and SMNVEV (reference sequence). The J segment lost 3 bases and the V segment lost 5 bases, leaving 9 bases of the junction unmatched. The CDR3 runs 15 residues.

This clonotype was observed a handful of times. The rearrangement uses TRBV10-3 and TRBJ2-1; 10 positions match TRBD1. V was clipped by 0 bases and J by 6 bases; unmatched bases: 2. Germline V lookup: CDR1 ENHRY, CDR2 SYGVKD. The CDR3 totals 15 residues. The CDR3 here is CAISESRDRGNEQFF. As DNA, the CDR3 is TGTGCCATCAGTGAGTCGAGGGACAGGGGCAATGAGCAGTTCTTC.

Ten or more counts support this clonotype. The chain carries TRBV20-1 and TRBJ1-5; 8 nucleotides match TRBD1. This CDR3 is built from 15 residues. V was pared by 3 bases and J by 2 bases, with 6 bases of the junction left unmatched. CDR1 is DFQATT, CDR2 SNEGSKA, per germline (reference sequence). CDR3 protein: CSASLRGHGNQPQHF. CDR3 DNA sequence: TGCAGTGCTAGTCTCAGGGGGCACGGCAATCAGCCCCAGCATTTT.

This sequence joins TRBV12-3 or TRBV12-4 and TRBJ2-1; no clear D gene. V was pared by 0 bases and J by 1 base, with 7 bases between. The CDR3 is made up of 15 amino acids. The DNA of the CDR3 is TGTGCCAGCAGTTTAGCTCTGGAGTCCTACAATGAGCAGTTCTTC. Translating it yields CASSLALESYNEQFF.

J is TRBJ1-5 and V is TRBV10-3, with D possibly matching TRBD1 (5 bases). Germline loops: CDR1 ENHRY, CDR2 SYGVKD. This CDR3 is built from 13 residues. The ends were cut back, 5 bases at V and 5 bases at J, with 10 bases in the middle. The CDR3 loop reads CAISQGSDQPQHF. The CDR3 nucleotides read TGTGCCATCAGTCAGGGCTCCGATCAGCCCCAGCATTTT.

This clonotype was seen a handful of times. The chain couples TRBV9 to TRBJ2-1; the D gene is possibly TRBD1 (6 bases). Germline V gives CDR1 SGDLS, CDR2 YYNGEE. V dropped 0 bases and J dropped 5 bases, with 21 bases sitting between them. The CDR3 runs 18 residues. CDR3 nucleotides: TGTGCCAGCAGCGTAGGGTTCGGGACACGGGTTTTAGACAATGAGCAGTTCTTC. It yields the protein CASSVGFGTRVLDNEQFF.

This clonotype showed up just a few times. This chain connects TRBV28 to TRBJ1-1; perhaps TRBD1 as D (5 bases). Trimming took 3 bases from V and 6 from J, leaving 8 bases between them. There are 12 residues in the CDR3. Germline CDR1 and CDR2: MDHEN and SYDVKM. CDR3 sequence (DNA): TGTGCCAGCAGTTTTCGGGGGGCTGAAGCTTTCTTT. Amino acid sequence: CASSFRGAEAFF.

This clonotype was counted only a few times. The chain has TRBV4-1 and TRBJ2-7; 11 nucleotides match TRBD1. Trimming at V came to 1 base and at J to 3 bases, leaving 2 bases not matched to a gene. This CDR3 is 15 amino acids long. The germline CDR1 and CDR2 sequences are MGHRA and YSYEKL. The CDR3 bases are TGCGCCAGCAGCCAAGGTGGGACAGGGGGCTACGAGCAGTACTTC. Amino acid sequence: CASSQGGTGGYEQYF.

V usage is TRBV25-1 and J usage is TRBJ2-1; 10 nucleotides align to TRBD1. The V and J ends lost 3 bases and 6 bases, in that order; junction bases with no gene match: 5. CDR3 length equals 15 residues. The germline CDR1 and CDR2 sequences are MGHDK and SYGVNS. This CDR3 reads CASSERGQGSNEQFF. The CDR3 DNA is TGTGCCAGCAGTGAGCGGGGACAGGGGTCCAATGAGCAGTTCTTC.

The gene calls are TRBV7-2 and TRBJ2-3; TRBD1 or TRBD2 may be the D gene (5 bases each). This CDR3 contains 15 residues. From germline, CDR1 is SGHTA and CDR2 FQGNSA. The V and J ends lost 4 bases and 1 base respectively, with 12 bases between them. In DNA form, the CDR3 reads TGTGCCAGCAGCTCCTGGGACGGGGGCACAGATACGCAGTATTTT. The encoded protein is CASSSWDGGTDTQYF. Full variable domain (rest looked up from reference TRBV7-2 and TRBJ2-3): GAGVSQSPSNKVTEKGKDVELRCDPISGHTALYWYRQSLGQGLEFLIYFQGNSAPDKSGLPSDRFSAERTGGSVSTLTIQRTQQEDSAVYLCASSSWDGGTDTQYFGPGTRLTVL.

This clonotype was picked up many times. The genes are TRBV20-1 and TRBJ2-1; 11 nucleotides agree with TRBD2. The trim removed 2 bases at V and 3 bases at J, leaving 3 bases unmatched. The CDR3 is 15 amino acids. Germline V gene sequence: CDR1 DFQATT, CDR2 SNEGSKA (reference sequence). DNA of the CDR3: TGCAGTGCTAGATCGACTAGCGGGAACTACAATGAGCAGTTCTTC. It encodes CSARSTSGNYNEQFF.

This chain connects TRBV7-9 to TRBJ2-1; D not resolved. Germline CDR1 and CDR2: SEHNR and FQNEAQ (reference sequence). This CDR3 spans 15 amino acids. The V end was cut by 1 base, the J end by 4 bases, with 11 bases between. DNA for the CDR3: TGTGCCAGCAGCTTAGACACGGGCCTTTACAATGAGCAGTTCTTC. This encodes CASSLDTGLYNEQFF.

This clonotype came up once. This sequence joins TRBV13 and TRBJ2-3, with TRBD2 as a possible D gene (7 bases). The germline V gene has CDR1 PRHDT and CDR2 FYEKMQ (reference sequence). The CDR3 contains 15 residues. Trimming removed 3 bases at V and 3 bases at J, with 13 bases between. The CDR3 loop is CASSFLGGLTDTQYF. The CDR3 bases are TGTGCCAGCAGCTTCCTGGGGGGGCTGACAGATACGCAGTATTTT.

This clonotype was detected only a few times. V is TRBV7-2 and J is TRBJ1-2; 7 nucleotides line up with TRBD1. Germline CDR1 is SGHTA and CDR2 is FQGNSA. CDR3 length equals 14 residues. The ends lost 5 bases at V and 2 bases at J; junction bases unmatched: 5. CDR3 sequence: CASSQRQGNYGYTF. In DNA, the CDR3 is TGTGCCAGCAGCCAACGACAGGGAAACTATGGCTACACCTTC. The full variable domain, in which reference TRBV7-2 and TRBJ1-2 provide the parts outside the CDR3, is GAGVSQSPSNKVTEKGKDVELRCDPISGHTALYWYRQSLGQGLEFLIYFQGNSAPDKSGLPSDRFSAERTGGSVSTLTIQRTQQEDSAVYLCASSQRQGNYGYTFGSGTRLTVV.